This T cell receptor (beta chain) was retrieved from a study of OX40 agonist ivuxolimab in advanced cancers. Repertoires were generated with immunoSEQ multiplex PCR, while TCRdb's copy carries only in-frame clones and drops some. Of about 62,000 clones in the sample, 60% to 85% were seen once. Germline assignment: CDR1 SGDLS and CDR2 YYNGEE. This CDR3 spans 15 amino acids. V shed 7 bases and J shed 6 bases, with 20 bases lying between them. The clonotype was recovered from an adult with an advanced solid tumor such as melanoma, head and neck, liver or kidney cancer. The V and J genes are TRBV9 and TRBJ2-1; the D gene is possibly TRBD2 (6 bases). The sequencing here drew on CD4+ or CD8+ T cells sorted from blood, taken in a trial of the OX40 agonist ivuxolimab. The CDR3 here is CASDPGLPLSNEQFF. The CDR3 nucleotides are TGTGCCAGCGATCCGGGACTGCCCCTTTCCAATGAGCAGTTCTTC.